This T cell receptor (beta chain) was recovered during a study of blood T cell repertoires in COVID-19. Study overall: Material from acute and convalescent COVID-19 was sourced from the United States, Italy and Spain.

With V trimmed by 3 bases and J by 3 bases, 3 bases remained unmatched. The CDR3 loop spans 15 amino acids. CDR1 is SEHNR, CDR2 FQNEAQ, per germline (reference sequence). This clone was recorded only once. Measured with immunoSEQ multiplex PCR; TCRdb has only the in-frame clones, and not every one. The repertoire holds 300,000 to 450,000 clones, with approximately 86% as singletons. The sequence derives from a human donor in a cohort sampled during active COVID-19. The material sequenced was peripheral blood. The gene calls are TRBV7-9 and TRBJ1-4; 8 positions match TRBD1. CDR3 DNA: TGTGCCAGCAGCTTGAAACAGGGGGCTAATGAAAAACTGTTTTTT. Translation: CASSLKQGANEKLFF.